This T cell receptor beta chain was found in a study of cytomegalovirus exposure and HLA in healthy donors. Findings and limits, study-wide: Despite most TCR sequences being rare, some public TCRs occurred in many donors. It was confirmed in vitro that a few of the CMV-associated chains were specific for CMV antigens. It was reportedly the case that the classifier diagnosed cytomegalovirus status with high specificity and sensitivity.

Whether this donor was CMV seropositive was not recorded. Vbeta (60) and Jbeta (13) primers were used in the PCR. Sequencing was performed with immunoSEQ multiplex PCR; in TCRdb, only in-frame clones are kept and a portion is missing. This sample has over 65,000 clones; approximately 79% occur once, and the top ten carry around an eighth. Unmatched junction bases numbered 4, after V lost 6 bases and J lost 4 bases. This CDR3 has 13 amino acids. Germline values: CDR1 SGHTS, CDR2 YDEGEE. Regarding this clone: Antigen unknown.

The sequence was obtained from a human donor in good health. This sequence joins TRBV5-8 and TRBJ2-5; TRBD1 aligns across 9 bases. The sequencing input was PBMCs. The CDR3 reads CASTRDRVETQYF. The DNA of the CDR3 is TGTGCCAGCACCAGGGACAGGGTAGAGACCCAGTACTTC. Complete variable domain (other parts from reference TRBV5-8 and TRBJ2-5): EAGVTQSPTHLIKTRGQQATLRCSPISGHTSVYWYQQALGLGLQFLLWYDEGEERNRGNFPPRFSGRQFPNYSSELNVNALELEDSALYLCASTRDRVETQYFGPGTRLLVL.